This TCR beta chain was retrieved from a study of blood T cell repertoires in COVID-19. Libraries were prepared by immunoSEQ multiplex PCR; TCRdb keeps only in-frame clonotypes and omits some of them. This table has around 60,000 clones, 83% appearing once. The CDR3 spans 13 residues. Trimming left V 4 bases short and J 4 bases short, with 13 bases between. The germline V gene has CDR1 GTSNPN and CDR2 SVGIG (reference sequence). This chain links TRBV30 with TRBJ1-2, with D unclear. The receptor's source is a man aged 50-59 years with COVID-19, enrolled during active disease. The sequencing input was peripheral blood. The CDR3 nucleotides are TGTGCCTGGAAGTCCCGCGTTAGCTATGGCTACACCTTC. Protein: CAWKSRVSYGYTF. The entire variable domain, with the rest obtained from reference TRBV30 and TRBJ1-2, is as follows: SQTIHQWPATLVQPVGSPLSLECTVEGTSNPNLYWYRQAAGRGLQLLFYSVGIGQISSEVPQNLSASRPQDRQFILSSKKLLLSDSGFYLCAWKSRVSYGYTFGSGTRLTVV.